One and the same sample provided the 2 T cell receptor beta chains below, sequenced in a study of long-term antiretroviral therapy in people with HIV. The run of the v3.0 immunoSEQ assay was at survey level. Sequenced by immunoSEQ multiplex PCR; TCRdb stores in-frame clones only, minus some. This sample carries fewer than 10,000 clones, over 70% of them seen once, and the ten largest clones take over 20%. Sequenced here: unsorted PBMCs, sampled 1.8 years before starting antiretroviral therapy. These receptors were collected from a middle-aged man with HIV.

This clone was observed a handful of times. This chain uses TRBV27 with TRBJ1-2; 7 positions match TRBD1. The germline V gene has CDR1 MNHEY and CDR2 SMNVEV (reference sequence). The CDR3 has 15 amino acids. The ends lost 5 bases at V and 1 base at J; junction bases unmatched: 7. CDR3 in amino acids: CASSPGQALNYGYTF. In nucleotides, the CDR3 is TGTGCCAGCAGTCCCGGACAGGCGCTTAACTATGGCTACACCTTC.

This clone was picked up a small number of times. V gene TRBV5-6 combines with J gene TRBJ1-1; 11 bases agree with TRBD1. V dropped 4 bases and J dropped 4; count of bases not matched to a gene: 3. The germline gives CDR1 SGHDT, CDR2 YYEEEE. This CDR3 spans 14 amino acids. The DNA for the CDR3 is TGTGCCAGCAGCGTTGGACAGGGGGCCACTGAAGCTTTCTTT. This translates into CASSVGQGATEAFF. The entire variable domain, with the rest obtained from reference TRBV5-6 and TRBJ1-1, is as follows: DAGVTQSPTHLIKTRGQQVTLRCSPKSGHDTVSWYQQALGQGPQFIFQYYEEEERQRGNFPDRFSGHQFPNYSSELNVNALLLGDSALYLCASSVGQGATEAFFGQGTRLTVV.